This TCR beta chain derives from a study of T cell responses to AZD1222 COVID-19 vaccine. This clone has a handful of counts. Its specificity is not known. Points from the study as a whole: The study sampled repertoires only after the peak T cell response. Variant regions that are unmutated are reportedly the target of nearly half of spike-specific TCRs.

The study pooled second doses at about 4 or about 12 weeks. CDR1 is SGHDT, CDR2 YYEEEE, per germline. The CDR3 is 15 residues long. V was clipped by 4 bases and J by 4 bases; unmatched bases: 10. Assay used: immunoSEQ multiplex PCR; TCRdb lists only in-frame clones, some missing. The sample yields tens of thousands of clones, under 95% seen once. The rearrangement joins TRBV5-6 to TRBJ1-2, with 7 bases that match TRBD1. Sequencing was performed on peripheral blood, taken 28 days after the second AZD1222 dose. The receptor's source is an adult who received the AZD1222 COVID-19 vaccine. CDR3 coding DNA: TGTGCCAGCAGCCCGAGACCAGGGGGTATCTATGGCTACACCTTC. Encoded protein: CASSPRPGGIYGYTF.